Listed here are 17 T cell receptor beta chains from one sample, sequenced in a study of cytomegalovirus exposure and HLA in healthy donors. Researchers ran the PCR with 60 Vbeta and 13 Jbeta primers. The repertoire was sequenced with immunoSEQ multiplex PCR; TCRdb's copy has only in-frame clones and lacks some. The repertoire holds approximately 160,000 clones, with 82% as singletons. Sequencing was done on a sample of PBMCs. These receptors came from a girl between 2 and 10 years old in good health and CMV-seropositive.

The J gene is TRBJ1-2, the V gene TRBV5-1; no firm D call. CDR1 and CDR2 (germline): SGHRS, YFSETQ. This CDR3 contains 10 residues. Trimming removed 7 bases from V and 8 bases from J, with 9 bases in between. CDR3 nucleotides: TGCGCCAGCTACCCGGGGGGCTACACCTTC. Protein product: CASYPGGYTF.

The rearrangement uses TRBV29-1 and TRBJ2-7; 9 bases agree with TRBD1. The CDR3 spans 14 residues. J lost 1 base, V lost 3 bases, and 4 bases had no gene match. CDR1 and CDR2 from the germline V gene are SQVTM and ANQGSEA. This CDR3 is CSVDTGGASYEQYF. CDR3 coding DNA: TGCAGCGTTGACACAGGGGGCGCGTCCTACGAGCAGTACTTC.

The chain employs TRBV9 and TRBJ2-7; possible D gene TRBD2, 6 bases. The V end was cut by 3 bases, the J end by 3 bases, with 7 bases between. There are 12 residues in the CDR3. Looked up from germline, CDR1 is SGDLS and CDR2 is YYNGEE. The CDR3 nucleotides read TGTGCCAGCAGCGGGGGGGACTACGAGCAGTACTTC. Translated: CASSGGDYEQYF.

V gene TRBV5-1 combines with J gene TRBJ2-3; 8 bases match TRBD2. The CDR3 is 12 amino acids. The V gene's germline CDR1 is SGHRS and CDR2 YFSETQ. V was clipped by 0 bases and J by 13 bases; unmatched bases: 4. CDR3 in DNA: TGCGCCAGCAGCTTGGTGGGACTAGTAAAGTATTTT. It encodes CASSLVGLVKYF.

The chain combines TRBV18 with TRBJ2-7, with 9 bases matching TRBD1. The trim removed 0 bases at V and 4 bases at J, leaving 7 bases unmatched. CDR3 length: 16 residues. Germline V gene sequence: CDR1 KGHSH, CDR2 LQKENI. The CDR3 here is CASSPPAGQGSYEQYF. The CDR3 DNA reads TGTGCCAGCTCACCACCGGCGGGACAGGGCTCTTACGAGCAGTACTTC.

This clone was seen once. The chain has TRBV2 and TRBJ2-7, with unresolved D. CDR1 is SNHLY and CDR2 is FYNNEI in the germline V gene. This CDR3 comprises 14 residues. V was shortened by 6 bases and J by 6 bases, with 18 bases between the two germline ends. The DNA of the CDR3 is TGTGCCAGCAGCGTTACCCTGGCAGGTGGCGAGCAGTACTTC. It translates to CASSVTLAGGEQYF.

J is TRBJ2-2 and V is TRBV7-9; 7 bases agree with TRBD1. The CDR3 is made up of 18 amino acids. CDR1 and CDR2 from the germline V gene are SEHNR and FQNEAQ (reference sequence). The ends lost 5 bases at V and 3 bases at J; junction bases unmatched: 15. In DNA form, the CDR3 reads TGTGCCAGCAGCCCAGCCGACAGGGCCAACGAAGACACCGGGGAGCTGTTTTTT. The encoded protein is CASSPADRANEDTGELFF.

The rearrangement joins TRBV19 to TRBJ2-5; TRBD2 aligns across 9 bases. Per the germline V gene, CDR1 is LNHDA and CDR2 is SQIVND (reference sequence). The ends lost 1 base at V and 3 bases at J; junction bases unmatched: 0. This CDR3 region has 14 residues. The CDR3 loop is CASSIGLAEETQYF. CDR3 DNA: TGTGCCAGTAGTATAGGACTAGCGGAAGAGACCCAGTACTTC.

V gene TRBV13 combines with J gene TRBJ1-5; D not resolved. Trimming stripped 0 bases from V and 6 bases from J, with 9 bases between. The CDR3 has 14 amino acids. Looked up from germline, CDR1 is PRHDT and CDR2 is FYEKMQ (reference sequence). The DNA of the CDR3 is TGTGCCAGCAGCTTAGGGGCGACTCCTCAGCCCCAGCATTTT. Its translation: CASSLGATPQPQHF.

The J gene is TRBJ2-5, the V gene TRBV6-5, with a possible D match to TRBD2 (5 bases). In germline, CDR1 is MNHEY, CDR2 SVGAGI. V gave up 0 bases and J gave up 11 bases, with 13 bases separating them. The CDR3 extends over 13 amino acids. In DNA form, the CDR3 reads TGTGCCAGCAGTTACTCCCGCTATGGGGAGCAGTACTTC. This encodes CASSYSRYGEQYF.

This rearrangement joins TRBV7-9 to TRBJ1-4, with TRBD1 matching 10 bases. The V and J ends lost 1 base and 7 bases, in that order; junction bases with no gene match: 3. This CDR3 is 15 amino acids long. Germline V lookup: CDR1 SEHNR, CDR2 FQNEAQ (reference sequence). The CDR3 loop reads CASSLGQGATEKLFF. The CDR3 coding sequence is TGTGCCAGCAGCTTAGGACAGGGGGCGACTGAAAAACTGTTTTTT.

The V gene is TRBV5-1, the J gene TRBJ1-2; 7 positions agree with TRBD1. Germline V gene data show CDR1 as SGHRS and CDR2 as YFSETQ. The CDR3 loop spans 16 amino acids. Unmatched junction bases numbered 12, after V lost 1 base and J lost 6 bases. CDR3 region: CASSLIRRQGSNGYTF. The CDR3 DNA sequence: TGCGCCAGCAGCTTGATCCGGAGACAGGGTTCGAATGGCTACACCTTC.

This chain joins TRBV7-3 and TRBJ2-7; 8 bases match TRBD2. V was pared by 1 base and J by 4 bases, with 6 bases of the junction left unmatched. CDR3 length: 15 residues. From germline, CDR1 is SGHTA and CDR2 FQGTGA. DNA for the CDR3: TGTGCCAGCAGCTTAAGTGGAGCGGGAGCGTACGAGCAGTACTTC. This encodes CASSLSGAGAYEQYF. The whole variable domain, filled in from reference TRBV7-3 and TRBJ2-7, reads GAGVSQTPSNKVTEKGKYVELRCDPISGHTALYWYRQSLGQGPEFLIYFQGTGAADDSGLPNDRFFAVRPEGSVSTLKIQRTERGDSAVYLCASSLSGAGAYEQYFGPGTRLTVT.

The genes are TRBV29-1 and TRBJ2-5, with D perhaps matching TRBD1 (6 bases). V dropped 4 bases and J dropped 4 bases, with 16 bases sitting between them. CDR3 length: 14 amino acids. Germline CDR1 reads SQVTM; CDR2 reads ANQGSEA. Written as DNA, the CDR3 is TGCAGCGTTGGGTTTGGCAGGGGTCGAGAGACCCAGTACTTC. Translated, it gives CSVGFGRGRETQYF.

This chain uses TRBV28 with TRBJ2-2, with 12 bases aligning to TRBD2. Losses at the gene ends were 0 bases for V and 4 bases for J; bases not matched to a gene: 0. The germline CDR1 and CDR2 sequences are MDHEN and SYDVKM. This CDR3 region has 16 residues. CDR3: CASSLWGLAGTGELFF. DNA for the CDR3: TGTGCCAGCAGTTTATGGGGACTAGCGGGCACCGGGGAGCTGTTTTTT.

This chain uses TRBV7-9 with TRBJ1-3, with a possible D match to TRBD1 (6 bases). Germline assignment: CDR1 SEHNR and CDR2 FQNEAQ (reference sequence). Trimming shortened V by 4 bases and J by 3 bases, and 16 bases separated the two germline ends. The CDR3 totals 16 residues. CDR3 sequence reads: CASSSTGWNFGNTIYF. The CDR3 DNA sequence: TGTGCCAGCAGCTCGACAGGATGGAACTTTGGAAACACCATATATTTT.

The chain uses TRBV20-1 and TRBJ1-2; 8 bases are a match to TRBD1. The germline V gene has CDR1 DFQATT and CDR2 SNEGSKA (reference sequence). The CDR3 loop spans 11 amino acids. Trimming at V came to 3 bases and at J to 8 bases, leaving 2 bases not matched to a gene. CDR3 protein: CSASPGGGYTF. In DNA form, the CDR3 reads TGCAGTGCTAGCCCAGGGGGCGGCTACACCTTC.